A single sample is the source of the 3 T cell receptor beta chains below, sequenced in a study of naive and memory T cell subsets. General observations from the study: Possibly reflecting memory cells re-expressing CD45RA, a few larger clonotypes occurred in naive repertoires, especially CD8.

The antigens these receptors bind are not known. An equimolar mix of two oligonucleotides served as the beta constant-region primer for TRBC1 and TRBC2. Ligated cDNA was amplified by four rounds of PCR with nested alpha and beta constant-region primers and SP2. A single record per CDR3 protein comes from TCRdb applying MiXCR to the UMI-ligation and nested PCR reads. The data show over 110,000 distinct CDR3 sequences, under 25% seen once. Material: naive CD8+ T cells from blood. Receptor source: a human donor in good health.

This clonotype was detected only a few times. The chain uses TRBV6-1 and TRBJ2-7; tentative D call: TRBD2 (5 bases). Germline V gene lookup returns CDR1 MNHNS and CDR2 SASEGT. Trimming stripped 5 bases from V and 3 bases from J, with 14 bases between. The CDR3 totals 14 residues. The CDR3 DNA is TGTGCCAGCAGTCCGGGGTCGGTGTACTACGAGCAGTACTTC. Translation: CASSPGSVYYEQYF.

This clonotype was seen only a few times. V is TRBV6-6 and J is TRBJ1-5; TRBD1 might be the D (6 bases). Trimming left V 11 bases short and J 0 bases short, with 11 bases between. Germline V CDR1 and CDR2: MNHNY, SVGAGI (reference sequence). This CDR3 is 13 amino acids long. The CDR3 nucleotides read TGTGCCCCGGGGGCTTATAGCAATCAGCCCCAGCATTTT. Translating it yields CAPGAYSNQPQHF.

The sample holds a few counts of this clonotype. The chain is built from TRBV28 and TRBJ1-6; possibly TRBD1 for D (6 bases). Trimming took off 10 bases at V and 10 bases at J, with 20 bases between the two ends. The CDR3 sequence is 14 residues long. Germline loops: CDR1 MDHEN, CDR2 SYDVKM. This chain's CDR3 is CATTVGTGRSPLHF. DNA for the CDR3: TGTGCCACTACAGTCGGCACAGGGCGCTCACCCCTCCACTTT.